This entry lists 8 T cell receptor beta chains sequenced from one sample in a study of T cells in Graves' hyperthyroidism and ophthalmopathy (dated by TCRdb to 2018 to 2020). Libraries were made using multiplex PCR. Reads for this sample came from an Illumina HiSeq 2000. TCR beta CDR3 regions were amplified from RNA transcripts. The first round of RT-PCR for the TCR CDR3 was performed with the HTBI primer set and the Qiagen OneStep RT-PCR kit. TCRdb cleaned the public reads at Q25 with fastp, built clones with MiXCR and kept in-frame beta chains. Entries are consolidated by CDR3 protein sequence, retaining the most common genes and DNA. The sample table lists 540,000 or so distinct CDR3 sequences, more than 45% of them with a count of one. Around 19% of the sample goes to the ten largest clones. Input material: peripheral blood or thyroid tissue (not recorded which). The receptor set was obtained from an adult woman with Graves' disease, either hyperthyroidism or ophthalmopathy (not recorded which).

This clonotype was seen only a few times. This chain joins TRBV11-2 and TRBJ1-6; TRBD1 might be the D (6 bases). V lost 4 bases to trimming and J lost 10 bases, with 14 bases between them. The CDR3 length is 14 residues. CDR1 and CDR2 (germline): SGHAT, FQNNGV. The CDR3 coding sequence is TGTGCCAGCAGCTCCCGACAGGTCGGGTCACCCCTCCACTTT. Its translation: CASSSRQVGSPLHF. Full variable domain (rest looked up from reference TRBV11-2 and TRBJ1-6): EAGVAQSPRYKIIEKRQSVAFWCNPISGHATLYWYQQILGQGPKLLIQFQNNGVVDDSQLPKDRFSAERLKGVDSTLKIQPAKLEDSAVYLCASSSRQVGSPLHFGNGTRLTVT.

This clonotype has only one observation. The chain couples TRBV20-1 to TRBJ1-6; a weak D match, TRBD1 (5 bases). The ends were cut back, 2 bases at V and 7 bases at J, with 15 bases in the middle. This CDR3 has 15 amino acids. Germline V gene data show CDR1 as DFQATT and CDR2 as SNEGSKA (reference sequence). The CDR3 DNA reads TGCAGTGCTAGAACCTCGGCAGGGAGGAATTCACCCCTCCACTTT. It encodes CSARTSAGRNSPLHF.

This clonotype was observed a few times. The CDR3 reads CASSFTGSYGNTF. The DNA for the CDR3 is TGCGCCAGCAGCTTTACAGGGTCGTATGGAAACACCTTC. The gene calls are TRBV5-1 and TRBJ1-2; D is possibly TRBD1 (6 bases). Germline V gene lookup returns CDR1 SGHRS and CDR2 YFSETQ. The CDR3 spans 13 residues. Trimming removed 2 bases at V and 12 bases at J, with 17 bases between.

This clonotype was picked up a small number of times. The chain recombines TRBV18 with TRBJ1-2, with unresolved D. The CDR3 totals 15 residues. The germline CDR1 and CDR2 sequences are KGHSH and LQKENI. V was pared by 0 bases and J by 3 bases, with 11 bases between. CDR3 nucleotides: TGTGCCAGCTCACCACCCGCCCCTGGGGACTATGGCTACACCTTC. Its protein product is CASSPPAPGDYGYTF.

This chain connects TRBV20-1 to TRBJ1-2; TRBD1 matches 7 bases. This CDR3 has 13 residues. V trimming: 4 bases; J trimming: 4 bases; junction bases outside the gene matches: 6. The germline gives CDR1 DFQATT, CDR2 SNEGSKA (reference sequence). The CDR3 DNA reads as TGCAGTGCTATTATGACAGGGCTCTATGGCTACACCTTC. Translating gives CSAIMTGLYGYTF.

This clonotype was counted at least ten times. V is TRBV28 and J is TRBJ2-5, with 14 bases identical to TRBD2. Germline assignment: CDR1 MDHEN and CDR2 SYDVKM. The CDR3 is made up of 16 amino acids. With 7 bases clipped from V and 5 bases from J, the junction kept 9 bases outside the gene matches. This chain's CDR3 is CASTSKGLAGDETQYF. DNA of the CDR3: TGTGCCAGCACCTCGAAGGGACTAGCGGGAGATGAGACCCAGTACTTC.

The V and J genes are TRBV5-6 and TRBJ2-2; 7 nucleotides align to TRBD1. Trimming cost V 4 bases and J 5 bases; bases outside gene matches: 14. The CDR3 sequence is 17 residues long. Looked up from germline, CDR1 is SGHDT and CDR2 is YYEEEE. The CDR3 DNA follows: TGTGCCAGCAGCCTTGAGAACCCAGGGGGTTATACCGGGGAGCTGTTTTTT. It encodes CASSLENPGGYTGELFF.

The chain links TRBV24-1 to TRBJ2-7, with 14 bases fitting TRBD2. This CDR3 comprises 15 residues. With 11 bases clipped from V and 9 bases from J, the junction kept 14 bases outside the gene matches. The germline V gene has CDR1 KGHDR and CDR2 SFDVKD. CDR3 nucleotide sequence: TGTGCCAGCAGCCTAGGGACTAGCGGGGGCCGGGTGCAGTACTTC. This encodes CASSLGTSGGRVQYF.